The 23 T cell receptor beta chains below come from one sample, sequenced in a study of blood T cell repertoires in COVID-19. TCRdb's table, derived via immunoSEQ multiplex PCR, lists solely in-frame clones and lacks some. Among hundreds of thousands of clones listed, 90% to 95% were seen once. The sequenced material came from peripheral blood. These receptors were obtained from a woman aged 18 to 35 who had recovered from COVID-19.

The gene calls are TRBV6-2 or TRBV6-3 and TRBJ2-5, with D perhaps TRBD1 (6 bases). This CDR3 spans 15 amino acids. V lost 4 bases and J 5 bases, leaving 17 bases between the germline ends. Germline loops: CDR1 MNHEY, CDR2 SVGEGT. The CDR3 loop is CASSSYREGRETQYF. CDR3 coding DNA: TGTGCCAGCAGTTCTTACAGGGAAGGTCGGGAGACCCAGTACTTC.

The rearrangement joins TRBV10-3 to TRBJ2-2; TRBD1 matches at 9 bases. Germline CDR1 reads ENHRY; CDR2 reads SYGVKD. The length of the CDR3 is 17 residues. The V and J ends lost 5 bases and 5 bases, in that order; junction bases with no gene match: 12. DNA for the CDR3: TGTGCCATCAGTACCACCACACCGGGACAGGGAACCGGGGAGCTGTTTTTT. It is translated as CAISTTTPGQGTGELFF.

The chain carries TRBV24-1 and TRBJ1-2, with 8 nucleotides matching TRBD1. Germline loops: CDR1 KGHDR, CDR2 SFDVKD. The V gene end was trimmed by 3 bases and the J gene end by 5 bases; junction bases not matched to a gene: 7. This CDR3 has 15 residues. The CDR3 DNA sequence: TGTGCCACCAGTGATCCCGTGACAGGGGAGTATGGCTACACCTTC. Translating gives CATSDPVTGEYGYTF.

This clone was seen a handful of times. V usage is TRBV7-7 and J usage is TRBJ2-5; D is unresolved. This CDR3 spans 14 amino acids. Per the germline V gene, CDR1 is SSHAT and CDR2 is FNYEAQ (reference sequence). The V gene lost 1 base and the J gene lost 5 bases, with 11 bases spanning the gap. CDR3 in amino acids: CASSLGMGWETQYF. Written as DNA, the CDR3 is TGTGCCAGCAGCTTAGGCATGGGCTGGGAGACCCAGTACTTC.

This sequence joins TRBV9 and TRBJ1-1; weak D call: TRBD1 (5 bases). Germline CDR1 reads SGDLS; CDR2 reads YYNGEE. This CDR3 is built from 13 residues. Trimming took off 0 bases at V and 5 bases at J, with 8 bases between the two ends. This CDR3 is CASSVGKGTEAFF. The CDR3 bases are TGTGCCAGCAGCGTAGGTAAGGGGACTGAAGCTTTCTTT.

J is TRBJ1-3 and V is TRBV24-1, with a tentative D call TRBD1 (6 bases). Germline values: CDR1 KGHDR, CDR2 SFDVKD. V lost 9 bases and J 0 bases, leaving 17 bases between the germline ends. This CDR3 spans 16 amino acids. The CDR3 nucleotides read TGTGCCACCCGAACCTACAGGGAAATCTCTGGAAACACCATATATTTT. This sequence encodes CATRTYREISGNTIYF.

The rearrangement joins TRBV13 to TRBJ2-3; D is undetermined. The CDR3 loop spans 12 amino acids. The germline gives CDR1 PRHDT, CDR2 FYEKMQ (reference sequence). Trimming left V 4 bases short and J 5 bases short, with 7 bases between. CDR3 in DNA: TGTGCCAGCAGCTCCCGCGAAGATACGCAGTATTTT. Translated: CASSSREDTQYF.

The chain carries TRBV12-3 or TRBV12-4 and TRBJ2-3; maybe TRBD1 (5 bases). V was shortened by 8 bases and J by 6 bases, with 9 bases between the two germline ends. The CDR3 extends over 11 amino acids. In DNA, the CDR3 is TGTGCCAGCCGCTCAGGGGATACGCAGTATTTT. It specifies CASRSGDTQYF.

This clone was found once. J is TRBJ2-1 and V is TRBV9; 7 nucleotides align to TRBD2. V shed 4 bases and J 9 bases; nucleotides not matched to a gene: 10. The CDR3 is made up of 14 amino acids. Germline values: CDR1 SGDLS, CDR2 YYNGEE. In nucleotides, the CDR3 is TGTGCCAGCAGCCCCCCGTCTAGCGGCATTGAGCAGTTCTTC. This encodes CASSPPSSGIEQFF.

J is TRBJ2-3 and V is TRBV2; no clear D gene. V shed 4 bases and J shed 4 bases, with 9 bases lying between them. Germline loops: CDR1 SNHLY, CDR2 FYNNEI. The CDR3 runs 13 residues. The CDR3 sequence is CASSVGEADTQYF. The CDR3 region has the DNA TGTGCCAGCAGTGTTGGAGAGGCAGATACGCAGTATTTT.

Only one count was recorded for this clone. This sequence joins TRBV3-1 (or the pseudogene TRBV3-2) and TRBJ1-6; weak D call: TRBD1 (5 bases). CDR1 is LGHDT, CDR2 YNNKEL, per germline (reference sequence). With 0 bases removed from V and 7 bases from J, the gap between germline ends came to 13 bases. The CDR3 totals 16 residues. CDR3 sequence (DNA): TGTGCCAGCAGCCAAGATCCAGGGATTGAGAATTCACCCCTCCACTTT. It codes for CASSQDPGIENSPLHF.

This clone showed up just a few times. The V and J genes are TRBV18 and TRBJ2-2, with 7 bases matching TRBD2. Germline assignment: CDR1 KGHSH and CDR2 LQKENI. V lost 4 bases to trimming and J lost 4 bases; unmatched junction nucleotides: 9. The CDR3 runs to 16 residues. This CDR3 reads CASSLPGLTSTGELFF. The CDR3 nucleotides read TGTGCCAGCTCACTACCGGGACTAACAAGCACCGGGGAGCTGTTTTTT.

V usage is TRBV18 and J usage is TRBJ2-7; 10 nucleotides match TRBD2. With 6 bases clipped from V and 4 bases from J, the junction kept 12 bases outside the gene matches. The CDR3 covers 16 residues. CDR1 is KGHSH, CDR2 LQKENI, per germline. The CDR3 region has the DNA TGTGCCAGCTCTAGGGGGCTAGCGGGAGATGGGTACGAGCAGTACGTC. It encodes CASSRGLAGDGYEQYV.

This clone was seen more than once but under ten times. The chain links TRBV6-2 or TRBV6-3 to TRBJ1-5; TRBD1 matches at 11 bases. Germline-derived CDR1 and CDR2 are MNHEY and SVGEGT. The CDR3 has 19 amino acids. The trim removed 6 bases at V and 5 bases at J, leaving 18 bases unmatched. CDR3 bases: TGTGCCAGCAGCCTAGCGGTCTCTTGGTGGGACAGGGGGGATCAGCCCCAGCATTTT. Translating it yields CASSLAVSWWDRGDQPQHF.

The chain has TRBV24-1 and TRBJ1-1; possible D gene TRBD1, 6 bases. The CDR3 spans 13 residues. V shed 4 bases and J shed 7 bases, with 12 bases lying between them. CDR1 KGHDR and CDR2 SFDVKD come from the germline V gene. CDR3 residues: CATSDSGTIEAFF. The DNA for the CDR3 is TGTGCCACCAGTGACTCTGGGACAATTGAAGCTTTCTTT.

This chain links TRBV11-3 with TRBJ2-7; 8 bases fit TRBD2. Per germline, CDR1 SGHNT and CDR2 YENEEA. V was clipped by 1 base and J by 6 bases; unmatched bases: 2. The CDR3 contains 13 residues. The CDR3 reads CASSLARGGEQYV. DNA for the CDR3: TGTGCCAGCAGCTTAGCCCGGGGGGGCGAGCAGTACGTC.

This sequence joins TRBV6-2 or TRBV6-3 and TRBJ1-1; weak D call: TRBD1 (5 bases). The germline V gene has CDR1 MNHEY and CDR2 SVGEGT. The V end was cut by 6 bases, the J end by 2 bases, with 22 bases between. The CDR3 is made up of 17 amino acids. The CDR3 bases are TGTGCCAGCAGCAGATCGACAGCGACAACTTTAAACACTGAAGCTTTCTTT. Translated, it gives CASSRSTATTLNTEAFF.

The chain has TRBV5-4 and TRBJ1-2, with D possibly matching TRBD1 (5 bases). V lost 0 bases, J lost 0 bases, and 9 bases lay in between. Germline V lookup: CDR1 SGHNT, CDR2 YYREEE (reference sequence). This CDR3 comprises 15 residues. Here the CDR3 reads CASSLEAGTNYGYTF. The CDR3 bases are TGTGCCAGCAGCTTGGAGGCAGGGACTAACTATGGCTACACCTTC.

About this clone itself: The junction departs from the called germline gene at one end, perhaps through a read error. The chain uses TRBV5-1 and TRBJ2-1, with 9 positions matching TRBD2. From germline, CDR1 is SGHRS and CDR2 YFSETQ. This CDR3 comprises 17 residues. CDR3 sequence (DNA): TGCGCCAGCAGTTTGGTCAGTAGCGGGAGCTCCTACAATGAGCAGTTCTTC. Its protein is CASSLVSSGSSYNEQFF.

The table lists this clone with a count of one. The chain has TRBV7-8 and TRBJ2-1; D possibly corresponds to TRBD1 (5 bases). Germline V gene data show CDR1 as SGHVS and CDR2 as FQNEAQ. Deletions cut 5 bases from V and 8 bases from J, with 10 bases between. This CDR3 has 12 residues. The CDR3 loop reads CASSAFRDEQFF. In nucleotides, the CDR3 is TGTGCCAGCAGCGCTTTCAGGGATGAGCAGTTCTTC.

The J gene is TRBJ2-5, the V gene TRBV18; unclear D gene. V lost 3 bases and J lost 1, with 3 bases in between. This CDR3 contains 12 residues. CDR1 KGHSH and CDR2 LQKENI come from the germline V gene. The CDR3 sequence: CASSPSQETQYF. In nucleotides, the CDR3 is TGTGCCAGCTCACCCAGCCAAGAGACCCAGTACTTC. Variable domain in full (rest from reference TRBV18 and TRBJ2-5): NAGVMQNPRHLVRRRGQEARLRCSPMKGHSHVYWYRQLPEEGLKFMVYLQKENIIDESGMPKERFSAEFPKEGPSILRIQQVVRGDSAAYFCASSPSQETQYFGPGTRLLVL.

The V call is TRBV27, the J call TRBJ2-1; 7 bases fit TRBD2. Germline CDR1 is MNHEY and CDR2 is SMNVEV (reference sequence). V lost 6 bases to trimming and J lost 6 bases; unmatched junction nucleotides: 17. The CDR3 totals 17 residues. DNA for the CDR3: TGTGCCAGCAGCCATGGGTTGGTCGCGGGAGTAATCAATGAGCAGTTCTTC. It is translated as CASSHGLVAGVINEQFF.

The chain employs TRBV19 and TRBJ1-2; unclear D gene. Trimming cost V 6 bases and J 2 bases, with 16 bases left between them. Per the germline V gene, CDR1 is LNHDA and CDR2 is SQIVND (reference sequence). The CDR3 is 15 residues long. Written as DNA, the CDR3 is TGTGCCAGTAGACCAAGTATAGAACAGAACTATGGCTACACCTTC. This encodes CASRPSIEQNYGYTF.